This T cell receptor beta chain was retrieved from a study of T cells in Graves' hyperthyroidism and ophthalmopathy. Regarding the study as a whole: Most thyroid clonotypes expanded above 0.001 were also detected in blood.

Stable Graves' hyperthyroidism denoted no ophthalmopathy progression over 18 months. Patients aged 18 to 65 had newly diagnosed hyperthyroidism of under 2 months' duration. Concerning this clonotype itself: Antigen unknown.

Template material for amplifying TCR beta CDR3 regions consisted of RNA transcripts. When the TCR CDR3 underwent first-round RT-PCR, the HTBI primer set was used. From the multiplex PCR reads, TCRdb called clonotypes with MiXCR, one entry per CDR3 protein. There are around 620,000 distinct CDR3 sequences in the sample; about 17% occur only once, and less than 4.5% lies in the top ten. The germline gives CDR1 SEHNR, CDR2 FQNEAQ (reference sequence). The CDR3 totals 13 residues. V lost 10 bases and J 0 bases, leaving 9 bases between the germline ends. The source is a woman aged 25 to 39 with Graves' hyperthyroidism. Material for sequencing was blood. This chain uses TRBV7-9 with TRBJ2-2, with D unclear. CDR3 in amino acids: CAIPRPNTGELFF. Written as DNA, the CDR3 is TGTGCCATCCCAAGACCGAACACCGGGGAGCTGTTTTTT.